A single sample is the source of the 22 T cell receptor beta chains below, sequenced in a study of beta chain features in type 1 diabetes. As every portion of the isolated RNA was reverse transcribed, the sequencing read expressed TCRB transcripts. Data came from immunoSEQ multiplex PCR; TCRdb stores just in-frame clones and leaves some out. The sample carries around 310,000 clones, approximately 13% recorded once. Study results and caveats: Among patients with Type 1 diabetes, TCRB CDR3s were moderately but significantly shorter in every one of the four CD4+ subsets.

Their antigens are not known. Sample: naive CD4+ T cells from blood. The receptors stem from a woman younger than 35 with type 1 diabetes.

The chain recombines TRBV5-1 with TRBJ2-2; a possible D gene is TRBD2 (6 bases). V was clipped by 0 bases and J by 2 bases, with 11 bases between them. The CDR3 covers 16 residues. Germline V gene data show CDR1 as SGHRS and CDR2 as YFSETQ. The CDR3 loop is CASSLAGTVNTGELFF. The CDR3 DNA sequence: TGCGCCAGCAGCTTGGCCGGGACTGTTAACACCGGGGAGCTGTTTTTT.

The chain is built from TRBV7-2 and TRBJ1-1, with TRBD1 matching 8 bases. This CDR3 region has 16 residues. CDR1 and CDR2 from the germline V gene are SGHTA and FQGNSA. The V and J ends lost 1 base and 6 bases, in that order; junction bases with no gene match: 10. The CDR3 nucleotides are TGTGCCAGCAGCTTAGGAAGGGCCAGGGGGCAATCTGAAGCTTTCTTT. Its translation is CASSLGRARGQSEAFF.

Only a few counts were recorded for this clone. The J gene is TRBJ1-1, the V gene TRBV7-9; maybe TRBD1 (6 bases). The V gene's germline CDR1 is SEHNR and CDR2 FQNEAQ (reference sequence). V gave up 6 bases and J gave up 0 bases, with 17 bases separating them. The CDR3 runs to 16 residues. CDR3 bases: TGTGCCAGCAGTTCGGACCCGGACAGTCTGAACACTGAAGCTTTCTTT. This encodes CASSSDPDSLNTEAFF.

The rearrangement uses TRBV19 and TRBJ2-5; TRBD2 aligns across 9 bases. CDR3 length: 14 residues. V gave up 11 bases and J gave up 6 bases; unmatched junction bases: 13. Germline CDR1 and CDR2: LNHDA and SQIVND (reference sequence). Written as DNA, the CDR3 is TGTGCCCCTAAGGGAAGACTAGCGGAACAGACCCAGTACTTC. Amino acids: CAPKGRLAEQTQYF.

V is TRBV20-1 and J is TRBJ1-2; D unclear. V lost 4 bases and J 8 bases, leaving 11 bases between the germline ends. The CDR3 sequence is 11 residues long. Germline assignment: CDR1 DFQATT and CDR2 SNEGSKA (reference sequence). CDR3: CSANQVYGYTF. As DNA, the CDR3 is TGCAGTGCTAACCAGGTTTACGGCTACACCTTC.

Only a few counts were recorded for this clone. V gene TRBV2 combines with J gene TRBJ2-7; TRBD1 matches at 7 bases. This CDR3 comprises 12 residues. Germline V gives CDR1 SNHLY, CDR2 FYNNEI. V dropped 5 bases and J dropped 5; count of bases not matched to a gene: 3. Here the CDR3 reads CASSLTGNEQYV. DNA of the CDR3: TGTGCCAGCAGTTTGACAGGGAACGAGCAGTACGTC.

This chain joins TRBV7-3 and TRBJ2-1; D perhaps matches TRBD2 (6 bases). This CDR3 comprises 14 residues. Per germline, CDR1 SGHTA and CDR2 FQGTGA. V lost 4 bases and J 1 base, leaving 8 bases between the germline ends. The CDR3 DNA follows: TGTGCCAGCAGCTCCGGGACTTCCTACAATGAGCAGTTCTTC. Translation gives CASSSGTSYNEQFF.

The CDR3 loop reads CAWSVGRKITNYGYTF. The CDR3 DNA reads TGTGCCTGGAGTGTCGGGAGAAAGATTACTAACTATGGCTACACCTTC. The V gene is TRBV30, the J gene TRBJ1-2; D gene ambiguous. The germline V and J ends were trimmed by 0 bases and 0 bases, with 14 bases remaining between them. Germline CDR1 reads GTSNPN; CDR2 reads SVGIG (reference sequence). The CDR3 totals 16 residues. Supplemented by reference TRBV30 and TRBJ1-2, the full variable domain reads SQTIHQWPATLVQPVGSPLSLECTVEGTSNPNLYWYRQAAGRGLQLLFYSVGIGQISSEVPQNLSASRPQDRQFILSSKKLLLSDSGFYLCAWSVGRKITNYGYTFGSGTRLTVV.

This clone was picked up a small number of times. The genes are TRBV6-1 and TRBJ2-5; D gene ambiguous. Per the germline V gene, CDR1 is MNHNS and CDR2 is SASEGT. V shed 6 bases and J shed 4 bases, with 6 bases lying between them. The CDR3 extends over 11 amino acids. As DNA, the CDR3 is TGTGCCAGCAGCCTACGAGAGACCCAGTACTTC. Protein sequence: CASSLRETQYF.

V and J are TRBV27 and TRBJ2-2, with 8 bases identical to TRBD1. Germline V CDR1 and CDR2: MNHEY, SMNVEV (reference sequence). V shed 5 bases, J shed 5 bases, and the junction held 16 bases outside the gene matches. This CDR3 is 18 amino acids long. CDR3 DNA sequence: TGTGCCAGCAGTCCCCTAAGAACTACAGGGGGTGCGACCGGGGAGCTGTTTTTT. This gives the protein CASSPLRTTGGATGELFF.

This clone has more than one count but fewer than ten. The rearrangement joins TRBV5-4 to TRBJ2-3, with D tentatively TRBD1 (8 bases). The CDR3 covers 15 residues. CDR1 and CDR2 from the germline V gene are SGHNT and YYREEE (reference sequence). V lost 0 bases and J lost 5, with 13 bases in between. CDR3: CASSLANRGGDTQYF. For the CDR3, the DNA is TGTGCCAGCAGCTTGGCTAACAGGGGGGGAGATACGCAGTATTTT.

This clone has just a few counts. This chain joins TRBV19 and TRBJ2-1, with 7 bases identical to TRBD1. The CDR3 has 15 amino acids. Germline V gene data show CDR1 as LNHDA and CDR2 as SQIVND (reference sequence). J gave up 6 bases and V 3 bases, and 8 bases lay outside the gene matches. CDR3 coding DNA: TGTGCCAGTAGTATCTACGGAACAGGGGTCAATGAGCAGTTCTTC. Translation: CASSIYGTGVNEQFF. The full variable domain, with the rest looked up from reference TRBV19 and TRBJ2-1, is DGGITQSPKYLFRKEGQNVTLSCEQNLNHDAMYWYRQDPGQGLRLIYYSQIVNDFQKGDIAEGYSVSREKKESFPLTVTSAQKNPTAFYLCASSIYGTGVNEQFFGPGTRLTVL.

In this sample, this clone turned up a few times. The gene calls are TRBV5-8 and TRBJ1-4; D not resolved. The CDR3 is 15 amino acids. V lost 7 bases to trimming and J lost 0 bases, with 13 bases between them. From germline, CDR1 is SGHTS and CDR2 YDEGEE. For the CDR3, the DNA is TGTGCCAGCCACCCGGGAGGTGCAACTAATGAAAAACTGTTTTTT. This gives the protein CASHPGGATNEKLFF. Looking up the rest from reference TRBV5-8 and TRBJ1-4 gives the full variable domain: EAGVTQSPTHLIKTRGQQATLRCSPISGHTSVYWYQQALGLGLQFLLWYDEGEERNRGNFPPRFSGRQFPNYSSELNVNALELEDSALYLCASHPGGATNEKLFFGSGTQLSVL.

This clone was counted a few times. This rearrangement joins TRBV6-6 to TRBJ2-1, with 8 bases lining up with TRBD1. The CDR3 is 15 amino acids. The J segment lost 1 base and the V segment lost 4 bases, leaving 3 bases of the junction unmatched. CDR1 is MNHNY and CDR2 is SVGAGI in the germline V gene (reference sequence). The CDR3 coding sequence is TGTGCCAGCAGTTCAACAGGGGGGTCCTACAATGAGCAGTTCTTC. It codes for CASSSTGGSYNEQFF.

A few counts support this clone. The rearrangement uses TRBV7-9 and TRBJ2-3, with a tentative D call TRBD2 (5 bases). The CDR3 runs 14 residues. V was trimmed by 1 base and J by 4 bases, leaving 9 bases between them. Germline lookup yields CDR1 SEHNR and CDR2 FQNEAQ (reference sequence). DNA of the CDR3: TGTGCCAGCAGCTTAGTGAGCGGCCCAGATACGCAGTATTTT. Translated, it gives CASSLVSGPDTQYF.

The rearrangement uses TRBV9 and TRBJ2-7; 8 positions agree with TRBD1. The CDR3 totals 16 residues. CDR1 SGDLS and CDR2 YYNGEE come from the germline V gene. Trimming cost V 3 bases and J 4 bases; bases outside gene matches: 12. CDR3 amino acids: CASSGAWDRLNYEQYF. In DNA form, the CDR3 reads TGTGCCAGCAGCGGGGCCTGGGACAGGTTAAATTACGAGCAGTACTTC.

CDR3 sequence reads: CASSLRSGRAHEQFF. CDR3 in DNA: TGCGCCAGCAGCTTGAGAAGCGGGAGGGCCCATGAGCAGTTCTTC. The chain joins TRBV5-1 to TRBJ2-1, with TRBD2 identical over 10 bases. CDR1 and CDR2 (germline): SGHRS, YFSETQ. The length of the CDR3 is 15 residues. V lost 1 base, J lost 8 bases, and 6 bases stayed unmatched.

The CDR3 nucleotides read TGTGCCAGCTTTGGGACAGGGGATCCCTACGAGCAGTACTTC. Its translation: CASFGTGDPYEQYF. The chain has TRBV28 and TRBJ2-7; 10 bases agree with TRBD1. The junction had 6 bases not matched to a gene; V was cut back by 8 bases and J by 2 bases. The germline V gene encodes CDR1 MDHEN and CDR2 SYDVKM. This CDR3 contains 14 residues.

Written as DNA, the CDR3 is TGTGCCAGCAGCGTCGGACAGGGGGATTCGGCCCAGCATTTT. Its protein product is CASSVGQGDSAQHF. The V and J genes are TRBV9 and TRBJ1-5, with 10 bases lining up with TRBD1. The V segment lost 2 bases and the J segment 11 bases; nucleotides outside the gene matches: 7. The CDR3 runs to 14 residues. Germline values: CDR1 SGDLS, CDR2 YYNGEE. The whole variable domain, remainder taken from reference TRBV9 and TRBJ1-5, is DSGVTQTPKHLITATGQRVTLRCSPRSGDLSVYWYQQSLDQGLQFLIQYYNGEERAKGNILERFSAQQFPDLHSELNLSSLELGDSALYFCASSVGQGDSAQHFGDGTRLSIL.

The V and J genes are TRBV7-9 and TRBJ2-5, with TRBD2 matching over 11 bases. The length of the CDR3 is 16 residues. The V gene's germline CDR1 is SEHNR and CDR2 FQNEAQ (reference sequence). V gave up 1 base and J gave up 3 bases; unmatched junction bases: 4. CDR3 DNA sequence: TGTGCCAGCAGCTTAGGGCCGGGACTAGCGGAAGAGACCCAGTACTTC. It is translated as CASSLGPGLAEETQYF.

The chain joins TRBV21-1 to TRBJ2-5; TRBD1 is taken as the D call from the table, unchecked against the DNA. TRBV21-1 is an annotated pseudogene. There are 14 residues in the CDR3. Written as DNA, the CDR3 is TGTGCCAGCAGCAAAGAGTCAGGGGGAGAGACCCAGTACTTC. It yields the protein CASSKESGGETQYF.

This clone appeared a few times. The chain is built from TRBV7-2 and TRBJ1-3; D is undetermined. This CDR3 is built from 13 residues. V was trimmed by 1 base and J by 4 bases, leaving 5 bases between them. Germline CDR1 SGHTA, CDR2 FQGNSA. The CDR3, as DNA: TGTGCCAGCAGCTTAGTGGGCGGAAACACCATATATTTT. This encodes CASSLVGGNTIYF.